Below are 19 T cell receptor beta chains sequenced from a single sample in a study of early T cells in non-severe SARS-CoV-2 infection. TCRdb fed the 5' RACE reads into MiXCR, producing one record per CDR3 protein. The sample has tens of thousands of distinct CDR3 sequences; around 8.3% are singletons. This sample comprised whole blood, obtained at baseline. The receptors shown here come from an adult who was a healthcare worker with PCR-confirmed SARS-CoV-2 infection or an uninfected control (not recorded which).

This clonotype was picked up a small number of times. This chain connects TRBV28 to TRBJ2-7; D gene uncertain. This CDR3 has 15 amino acids. V was trimmed by 5 bases and J by 0 bases, leaving 14 bases between them. Germline lookup yields CDR1 MDHEN and CDR2 SYDVKM. The CDR3 region is CASSPRRQSSYEQYF. CDR3 coding DNA: TGTGCCAGCAGTCCCCGACGGCAGAGCTCCTACGAGCAGTACTTC.

The CDR3 here is CASSRQLDSNQPQHF. Written as DNA, the CDR3 is TGTGCCAGTAGTAGGCAGCTTGATAGCAATCAGCCCCAGCATTTT. V and J are TRBV19 and TRBJ1-5; D unclear. The CDR3 totals 15 residues. Trimming removed 4 bases at V and 0 bases at J, with 10 bases between. Germline V gene lookup returns CDR1 LNHDA and CDR2 SQIVND (reference sequence).

This clonotype has a count of ten or more. The genes are TRBV7-2 and TRBJ2-3, with D possibly being TRBD2 (6 bases). This CDR3 is built from 14 residues. Germline V CDR1 and CDR2: SGHTA, FQGNSA. V lost 3 bases and J 2 bases, leaving 9 bases between the germline ends. CDR3 region: CASSLRDFTDTQYF. The CDR3, as DNA: TGTGCCAGCAGCTTGCGGGACTTCACAGATACGCAGTATTTT.

This clonotype appeared many times. This chain connects TRBV5-4 to TRBJ2-7; D remains unclear. The V gene lost 0 bases and the J gene lost 6 bases, with 7 bases spanning the gap. CDR1 is SGHNT and CDR2 is YYREEE in the germline V gene (reference sequence). The CDR3 contains 12 residues. The CDR3 loop is CASSLAVGEQYF. CDR3 DNA: TGTGCCAGCAGCTTGGCAGTCGGCGAGCAGTACTTC.

This clonotype has at least ten counts. CDR3 amino acids: CASSTGTEGNEQFF. The CDR3 nucleotides read TGTGCCAGCAGTACCGGGACCGAGGGCAATGAGCAGTTCTTC. This chain links TRBV6-4 with TRBJ2-1; D may match TRBD1 or TRBD2 (5 bases each). Germline CDR1 is MRHNA and CDR2 is SNTAGT. There are 14 residues in the CDR3. V was clipped by 5 bases and J by 6 bases, with 14 bases between them.

This clonotype was observed a handful of times. The genes are TRBV28 and TRBJ1-4, with D tentatively TRBD1 (5 bases). This CDR3 is built from 16 residues. V shed 2 bases and J shed 5 bases, with 15 bases lying between them. The germline CDR1 and CDR2 sequences are MDHEN and SYDVKM. The CDR3 loop is CASSLDGTELNEKLFF. The CDR3 DNA follows: TGTGCCAGCAGTTTAGATGGGACGGAACTGAATGAAAAACTGTTTTTT.

The V call is TRBV18, the J call TRBJ2-1; 8 bases align to TRBD1. The CDR3 is 12 amino acids. The V and J ends lost 6 bases and 9 bases, in that order; junction bases with no gene match: 4. Germline V gives CDR1 KGHSH, CDR2 LQKENI. The CDR3 DNA reads as TGTGCCAGCTCTTTCGGGACAGGTGAGCAGTTCTTC. The encoded protein is CASSFGTGEQFF.

Many counts were recorded for this clonotype. J is TRBJ1-4 and V is TRBV29-1, with 7 positions matching TRBD1. CDR1 is SQVTM, CDR2 ANQGSEA, per germline. Unmatched junction bases numbered 7, after V lost 6 bases and J lost 3 bases. CDR3 length: 14 amino acids. The CDR3 sequence: CSVNYGTANEKLFF. The CDR3, as DNA: TGCAGCGTCAACTACGGGACAGCTAATGAAAAACTGTTTTTT. Complete variable domain (other parts from reference TRBV29-1 and TRBJ1-4): SAVISQKPSRDICQRGTSLTIQCQVDSQVTMMFWYRQQPGQSLTLIATANQGSEATYESGFVIDKFPISRPNLTFSTLTVSNMSPEDSSIYLCSVNYGTANEKLFFGSGTQLSVL.

There are a few counts of this clonotype. The chain combines TRBV7-2 with TRBJ2-7; D is unresolved. This CDR3 spans 15 amino acids. Germline CDR1 SGHTA, CDR2 FQGNSA. Trimming pared 2 bases from V and 0 bases from J, leaving 11 bases between. The CDR3 DNA reads TGTGCCAGCAGCTTAATTCCGACAAGCTCCTACGAGCAGTACTTC. Protein product: CASSLIPTSSYEQYF.

The genes are TRBV6-1 and TRBJ2-3; D is possibly TRBD1 (6 bases). CDR1 and CDR2 (germline): MNHNS, SASEGT. This CDR3 has 17 amino acids. The ends were cut back, 4 bases at V and 0 bases at J, with 17 bases in the middle. CDR3 amino acids: CASSVRRQQGSTDTQYF. In nucleotides, the CDR3 is TGTGCCAGCAGTGTAAGACGCCAACAGGGTAGCACAGATACGCAGTATTTT.

This clonotype showed up many times. The CDR3 spells CASSLLGGEYTGELFF. DNA of the CDR3: TGTGCCAGCAGCCTCCTGGGCGGAGAGTACACCGGGGAGCTGTTTTTT. The chain has TRBV7-8 and TRBJ2-2; D gene unclear. Trimming stripped 5 bases from V and 3 bases from J, with 16 bases between. The CDR3 has 16 residues. Germline V gene sequence: CDR1 SGHVS, CDR2 FQNEAQ.

Only a few counts were recorded for this clonotype. The chain is built from TRBV29-1 and TRBJ1-5, with TRBD1 identical over 8 bases. The CDR3 has 17 residues. Germline V lookup: CDR1 SQVTM, CDR2 ANQGSEA. V lost 3 bases and J lost 0; bases outside the gene matches: 10. The CDR3 DNA sequence: TGCAGCGTTGATCGGCGACAGGGGAACTATAGCAATCAGCCCCAGCATTTT. Its translation is CSVDRRQGNYSNQPQHF.

The J gene is TRBJ1-1, the V gene TRBV20-1; tentative D call: TRBD1 (6 bases). Germline V gene data show CDR1 as DFQATT and CDR2 as SNEGSKA (reference sequence). Between the trimmed V and J ends, which lost 5 bases and 7 bases, there was a span of 14 bases. CDR3 length: 12 amino acids. The CDR3 spells CSAAGQCIEAFF. The CDR3 DNA reads as TGCAGTGCTGCTGGACAGTGCATTGAAGCTTTCTTT.

Sample share makes this clonotype medium-sized. The chain has TRBV7-3 and TRBJ2-1; 10 bases map to TRBD2. V lost 5 bases, J lost 2 bases, and 9 bases stayed unmatched. The V gene's germline CDR1 is SGHTA and CDR2 FQGTGA. The CDR3 has 17 residues. The CDR3 here is CASSPPSGRPTYNEQFF. CDR3 DNA: TGTGCCAGCAGCCCTCCTAGCGGGAGACCTACCTACAATGAGCAGTTCTTC.

In its sample, this clonotype was seen many times. The rearrangement uses TRBV29-1 and TRBJ1-5, with no clear D. V lost 7 bases and J lost 4, with 11 bases in between. Germline CDR1 and CDR2: SQVTM and ANQGSEA. The CDR3 loop spans 12 amino acids. The CDR3 sequence is CSAEVWNQPQHF. In nucleotides, the CDR3 is TGCAGCGCGGAAGTTTGGAATCAGCCCCAGCATTTT.

In this sample, this clonotype turned up many times. The rearrangement links TRBV6-1 to TRBJ1-5; D uncertain. The germline V gene has CDR1 MNHNS and CDR2 SASEGT. This CDR3 has 16 amino acids. V lost 0 bases, J lost 3 bases, and 12 bases lay in between. The CDR3 coding sequence is TGTGCCAGCAGTGAAGCATTTGGTCAGCTCAATCAGCCCCAGCATTTT. It is translated as CASSEAFGQLNQPQHF.

This clonotype was counted only a few times. The gene calls are TRBV7-2 and TRBJ2-3; D is undetermined. Germline V gives CDR1 SGHTA, CDR2 FQGNSA. Trimming removed 3 bases at V and 2 bases at J, with 6 bases between. The CDR3 totals 13 residues. CDR3 sequence (DNA): TGTGCCAGCAGCTTTTTTCCCACAGATACGCAGTATTTT. Translating gives CASSFFPTDTQYF.

This rearrangement joins TRBV11-2 to TRBJ2-1; either TRBD1 or TRBD2 may fit D (7 bases each). The CDR3 is made up of 15 amino acids. Germline V gene data show CDR1 as SGHAT and CDR2 as FQNNGV. V lost 4 bases and J lost 7, with 17 bases in between. The CDR3 is CASSSTRGRGNEQFF. The CDR3 DNA follows: TGTGCCAGCAGCTCCACCAGGGGGAGGGGGAATGAGCAGTTCTTC.

The J gene is TRBJ2-3, the V gene TRBV7-2; 12 bases align to TRBD2. The V and J ends lost 4 bases and 3 bases, in that order; junction bases with no gene match: 11. Germline-derived CDR1 and CDR2 are SGHTA and FQGNSA. The CDR3 has 18 residues. CDR3 DNA sequence: TGTGCCAGCAGCTCCGCTAGCGGGAGGGCCTTGGGGACAGATACGCAGTATTTT. Its translation: CASSSASGRALGTDTQYF.